What follows are 26 T cell receptor beta chains derived from one specimen sequenced in a study of blood T cell repertoires in COVID-19. This table comes from immunoSEQ multiplex PCR, and its TCRdb copy is limited to in-frame clones, with some not included. The sample shows approximately 300,000 clones, approximately 88% of them seen only once. The sequencing input was PBMCs or T cells enriched from blood (not recorded which). Receptors originate from a man aged 60 to 69 who had recovered from COVID-19.

V and J are TRBV10-3 and TRBJ1-1; 10 bases are shared with TRBD1. CDR3 length: 14 amino acids. V was pared by 4 bases and J by 3 bases, with 2 bases of the junction left unmatched. Germline CDR1 is ENHRY and CDR2 is SYGVKD. The CDR3 bases are TGTGCCATCAGTGCCGGGACAGGGGACACTGAAGCTTTCTTT. Its protein is CAISAGTGDTEAFF.

This chain joins TRBV12-3 or TRBV12-4 and TRBJ2-7; D is ambiguous. V was cut by 3 bases and J by 3 bases, with 9 bases left in between. CDR3 length equals 13 residues. The CDR3 loop reads CASSFLENYEQYF. CDR3 DNA: TGTGCCAGCAGTTTTCTGGAGAACTACGAGCAGTACTTC.

V is TRBV6-6 and J is TRBJ2-2; possible D gene TRBD2, 5 bases. The germline V gene encodes CDR1 MNHNY and CDR2 SVGAGI (reference sequence). This CDR3 comprises 14 residues. V dropped 7 bases and J dropped 4 bases, with 13 bases sitting between them. CDR3 region: CASTPFRGTGELFF. CDR3 DNA sequence: TGTGCCAGCACCCCCTTTCGGGGCACCGGGGAGCTGTTTTTT.

The CDR3 loop is CASSLDSRVNQPQHF. CDR3 nucleotides: TGTGCCAGCAGCTTAGATTCCAGGGTTAATCAGCCCCAGCATTTT. The chain carries TRBV11-2 and TRBJ1-5; TRBD1 might be the D (5 bases). There are 15 residues in the CDR3. The germline gives CDR1 SGHAT, CDR2 FQNNGV. Deletions cut 0 bases from V and 4 bases from J, with 10 bases between.

The chain is built from TRBV28 and TRBJ2-3; D perhaps matches TRBD2 (6 bases). CDR3 length equals 17 residues. Germline CDR1 is MDHEN and CDR2 is SYDVKM. Trimming pared 5 bases from V and 2 bases from J, leaving 20 bases between. CDR3 sequence: CASSPHNSGPHTDTQYF. CDR3 in DNA: TGTGCCAGCAGTCCTCACAACAGCGGGCCCCACACAGATACGCAGTATTTT.

The genes are TRBV2 and TRBJ1-2; perhaps TRBD1 as D (6 bases). The germline V and J ends were trimmed by 4 bases and 5 bases, with 8 bases remaining between them. CDR1 is SNHLY, CDR2 FYNNEI, per germline. This CDR3 has 12 residues. The CDR3: CASSVRGYGYTF. CDR3 DNA sequence: TGTGCCAGCAGTGTCAGGGGATATGGCTACACCTTC.

Concerning this clone: One end of the junction does not line up with germline, which may come from a read error. This chain connects TRBV5-1 to TRBJ2-7; 7 nucleotides agree with TRBD2. Germline V CDR1 and CDR2: SGHRS, YFSETQ. This CDR3 spans 16 amino acids. CDR3 region: CASSLGTAGESYEQYF. The CDR3 nucleotides are TGCGCCAGCAGCTTGGGGACGGCGGGAGAGTCCTACGAGCAATACTTC.

In this sample, this clone turned up a few times. V usage is TRBV19 and J usage is TRBJ2-1; 7 bases line up with TRBD2. J gave up 5 bases and V 4 bases, and 11 bases lay outside the gene matches. CDR3 size: 16 residues. The V gene's germline CDR1 is LNHDA and CDR2 SQIVND (reference sequence). CDR3 amino acids: CASSTPRRGRNNEQFF. The CDR3 bases are TGTGCCAGTAGTACCCCTCGGCGGGGGAGGAACAATGAGCAGTTCTTC.

V gene TRBV18 combines with J gene TRBJ2-7; D is unresolved. Germline assignment: CDR1 KGHSH and CDR2 LQKENI. CDR3 length: 17 amino acids. Trimming pared 3 bases from V and 3 bases from J, leaving 21 bases between. CDR3 loop: CASSPPNPTVSNYEQYF. As DNA, the CDR3 is TGTGCCAGCTCACCTCCGAACCCAACAGTTTCCAACTACGAGCAGTACTTC.

The gene calls are TRBV28 and TRBJ2-7, with 7 bases aligning to TRBD1. This CDR3 comprises 15 residues. CDR1 MDHEN and CDR2 SYDVKM come from the germline V gene. The junction had 7 bases not matched to a gene; V was cut back by 3 bases and J by 2 bases. Here the CDR3 DNA reads TGTGCCAGCAGTTTCCCGGACAGGCTGACCTACGAGCAGTACTTC. Its translation: CASSFPDRLTYEQYF.

This chain joins TRBV5-1 and TRBJ2-7, with 8 bases lining up with TRBD2. Germline assignment: CDR1 SGHRS and CDR2 YFSETQ. The V gene end was trimmed by 3 bases and the J gene end by 1 base; junction bases not matched to a gene: 6. The CDR3 consists of 15 residues. The CDR3: CASSYLGLESYEQYF. The CDR3 DNA is TGCGCCAGCAGCTACCTGGGACTAGAATCCTACGAGCAGTACTTC. Full variable domain (remainder filled in from reference TRBV5-1 and TRBJ2-7): KAGVTQTPRYLIKTRGQQVTLSCSPISGHRSVSWYQQTPGQGLQFLFEYFSETQRNKGNFPGRFSGRQFSNSRSEMNVSTLELGDSALYLCASSYLGLESYEQYFGPGTRLTVT.

This clone has a single count. V is TRBV28 and J is TRBJ1-3, with D possibly TRBD1 on 5 matching bases. The V gene's germline CDR1 is MDHEN and CDR2 SYDVKM. This CDR3 spans 14 amino acids. V gave up 6 bases and J gave up 11 bases, with 20 bases separating them. In DNA form, the CDR3 reads TGTGCCAGCAGAACTACGGGCAGGGAAGCTCCCATATATTTT. Its protein is CASRTTGREAPIYF. Full variable domain (missing parts from reference TRBV28 and TRBJ1-3): DVKVTQSSRYLVKRTGEKVFLECVQDMDHENMFWYRQDPGLGLRLIYFSYDVKMKEKGDIPEGYSVSREKKERFSLILESASTNQTSMYLCASRTTGREAPIYFGEGSWLTVV.

The chain combines TRBV5-1 with TRBJ2-7, with 7 bases identical to TRBD1. Trimming took 2 bases from V and 1 from J; bases not matched to a gene: 3. This CDR3 has 14 residues. Germline CDR1 and CDR2: SGHRS and YFSETQ. This CDR3 is CASSFGDSSYEQYF. The DNA of the CDR3 is TGCGCCAGCAGCTTTGGGGACAGTTCCTACGAGCAGTACTTC.

This chain connects TRBV28 to TRBJ2-2; 10 bases map to TRBD2. The CDR3 is 14 amino acids. Looked up from germline, CDR1 is MDHEN and CDR2 is SYDVKM. The junction had 2 bases not matched to a gene; V was cut back by 4 bases and J by 6 bases. The CDR3 protein is CASSSSGRSGELFF. The DNA of the CDR3 is TGTGCCAGCAGTTCTAGCGGGAGATCCGGGGAGCTGTTTTTT. Variable domain in full (rest from reference TRBV28 and TRBJ2-2): DVKVTQSSRYLVKRTGEKVFLECVQDMDHENMFWYRQDPGLGLRLIYFSYDVKMKEKGDIPEGYSVSREKKERFSLILESASTNQTSMYLCASSSSGRSGELFFGEGSRLTVL.

This sequence joins TRBV18 and TRBJ1-6; 8 bases map to TRBD1. Per germline, CDR1 KGHSH and CDR2 LQKENI. This CDR3 contains 15 residues. V shed 0 bases, J shed 9 bases, and the junction held 4 bases outside the gene matches. CDR3 loop: CASSPPGQGGSPLHF. CDR3 in DNA: TGTGCCAGCTCACCACCCGGACAGGGTGGTTCACCCCTCCACTTT.

This clone has a single count. V gene TRBV11-2 combines with J gene TRBJ2-7, with 7 bases lining up with TRBD1. CDR3 size: 14 residues. The junction had 6 bases not matched to a gene; V was cut back by 1 base and J by 6 bases. In germline, CDR1 is SGHAT, CDR2 FQNNGV. The CDR3 sequence is CASSLVGTASEQYF. Written as DNA, the CDR3 is TGTGCCAGCAGCTTAGTTGGGACAGCCTCCGAGCAGTACTTC.

In its sample, this clone was seen once. The chain uses TRBV6-5 and TRBJ2-7; 7 nucleotides match TRBD1. CDR1 and CDR2 from the germline V gene are MNHEY and SVGAGI. With 6 bases clipped from V and 2 bases from J, the junction kept 7 bases outside the gene matches. The CDR3 consists of 14 residues. The CDR3 DNA reads TGTGCCAGCAGGTACCGGGACAGAGCCTACGAGCAGTACTTC. Translating gives CASRYRDRAYEQYF.

Of note for this clone: At the DNA level, this CDR3 is encoded by other sequences in the same sample as well. The rearrangement joins TRBV7-2 to TRBJ2-7; 10 bases line up with TRBD2. Germline V lookup: CDR1 SGHTA, CDR2 FQGNSA. V trimming: 1 base; J trimming: 2 bases; junction bases outside the gene matches: 2. The CDR3 runs to 15 residues. This chain's CDR3 is CASSLVSGGTYEQYF. The CDR3 DNA reads as TGTGCCAGCAGCTTAGTTAGCGGGGGGACCTACGAGCAGTACTTC.

This clone appeared a single time. The chain joins TRBV5-4 to TRBJ1-4, with no clear D. The CDR3 has 13 amino acids. Trimming removed 3 bases from V and 7 bases from J, with 10 bases in between. Germline-derived CDR1 and CDR2 are SGHNT and YYREEE (reference sequence). As DNA, the CDR3 is TGTGCCAGCAGCTCCCGGGAAGGTGAAAAACTGTTTTTT. Translation gives CASSSREGEKLFF.

This sequence joins TRBV19 and TRBJ1-2; 8 nucleotides align to TRBD1. Germline trimming cut 8 bases from V and 8 bases from J; bases unmatched to any gene: 10. CDR3 size: 13 residues. Germline CDR1 is LNHDA and CDR2 is SQIVND (reference sequence). Written as DNA, the CDR3 is TGTGCCAGTCGAGTGGACAGGGCCGGAGGCTACACCTTC. Protein product: CASRVDRAGGYTF.

This chain connects TRBV5-6 to TRBJ1-5; no clear D gene. The germline V gene encodes CDR1 SGHDT and CDR2 YYEEEE. The CDR3 contains 14 residues. The V end was cut by 1 base, the J end by 3 bases, with 8 bases between. CDR3: CASSLTALNQPQHF. DNA for the CDR3: TGTGCCAGCAGCTTGACAGCTCTCAATCAGCCCCAGCATTTT.

This clone has a single count. An end of the junction does not agree with germline; a read error may underlie this. This rearrangement joins TRBV24-1 to TRBJ2-1, with D tentatively TRBD1 (6 bases). This CDR3 is built from 15 residues. CDR1 is KGHDR and CDR2 is SFDVKD in the germline V gene. CDR3 residues: CATRDSDRDNNEQFF. As DNA, the CDR3 is TGTGCCACCAGGGATTCCGACCGGGACAACAATGAGCAGTTCTTC.

V usage is TRBV30 and J usage is TRBJ2-5; 9 nucleotides line up with TRBD2. Trimming removed 4 bases from V and 5 bases from J; junction bases left unmatched: 11. The CDR3 is 15 amino acids. Germline lookup yields CDR1 GTSNPN and CDR2 SVGIG (reference sequence). The CDR3 is CAWTRGLASGETQYF. The CDR3 DNA sequence: TGTGCCTGGACAAGGGGACTAGCATCTGGCGAGACCCAGTACTTC.

The chain combines TRBV7-9 with TRBJ1-2, with 10 nucleotides matching TRBD1. Germline V gene sequence: CDR1 SEHNR, CDR2 FQNEAQ (reference sequence). The length of the CDR3 is 15 residues. The trim removed 3 bases at V and 5 bases at J, leaving 6 bases unmatched. This chain's CDR3 is CASSFGTGASYGYTF. In DNA, the CDR3 is TGTGCCAGCAGCTTCGGGACAGGGGCGTCATATGGCTACACCTTC.

V and J are TRBV19 and TRBJ1-3; no clear D. The CDR3 covers 15 residues. Looked up from germline, CDR1 is LNHDA and CDR2 is SQIVND (reference sequence). V was trimmed by 3 bases and J by 0 bases, leaving 9 bases between them. The CDR3 nucleotides are TGTGCCAGTAGTATCTGGCGGGCCTCTGGAAACACCATATATTTT. It specifies CASSIWRASGNTIYF.

The gene calls are TRBV29-1 and TRBJ1-4; TRBD1 might be the D (6 bases). V dropped 4 bases and J dropped 5 bases, with 11 bases sitting between them. The CDR3 has 13 amino acids. CDR1 is SQVTM and CDR2 is ANQGSEA in the germline V gene. In nucleotides, the CDR3 is TGCAGCGTTGTAGGGGGTGGGAATGAAAAACTGTTTTTT. Protein sequence: CSVVGGGNEKLFF.